Shown below are 27 T cell receptor beta chains from a single sample sequenced in a study of T cell responses to AZD1222 COVID-19 vaccine. Libraries were prepared by immunoSEQ multiplex PCR; TCRdb keeps only in-frame clonotypes and omits some of them. The sample consists of about 93,000 clones, roughly nine tenths of them appearing once. This material consisted of peripheral blood, taken on day 0 of MenACWY control vaccination. These receptors were collected from an adult in good health.

This rearrangement joins TRBV12-3 or TRBV12-4 to TRBJ2-7; D gene uncertain. The CDR3 consists of 12 residues. The V end was cut by 6 bases, the J end by 1 base, with 7 bases between. The CDR3 coding sequence is TGTGCCAGCAGCCACCTATCCTACGAGCAGTACTTC. This encodes CASSHLSYEQYF.

The chain has TRBV19 and TRBJ2-3, with D tentatively TRBD1 (5 bases). The CDR3 loop spans 15 amino acids. The ends were cut back, 5 bases at V and 4 bases at J, with 16 bases in the middle. Per the germline V gene, CDR1 is LNHDA and CDR2 is SQIVND (reference sequence). The CDR3 DNA follows: TGTGCCAGTAGTTTACAGACAGCCGCTCCAGATACGCAGTATTTT. The encoded protein is CASSLQTAAPDTQYF.

The chain uses TRBV19 and TRBJ1-1, with D unresolved. V dropped 5 bases and J dropped 2 bases, with 9 bases sitting between them. Germline CDR1 and CDR2: LNHDA and SQIVND (reference sequence). There are 13 residues in the CDR3. DNA of the CDR3: TGTGCCAGTAGTCGCACAGAAAACACTGAAGCTTTCTTT. It translates to CASSRTENTEAFF.

The chain employs TRBV4-3 and TRBJ2-1; weak D call: TRBD2 (6 bases). Germline CDR1 and CDR2: LGHNA and YSLEER. V lost 0 bases, J lost 6 bases, and 12 bases lay in between. CDR3 length: 15 amino acids. DNA of the CDR3: TGCGCCAGCAGCCAAGAAGGAGGGCGGGGCAATGAGCAGTTCTTC. Translating gives CASSQEGGRGNEQFF.

The gene calls are TRBV10-3 and TRBJ2-7; maybe TRBD2 (6 bases). Germline V gene data show CDR1 as ENHRY and CDR2 as SYGVKD. V was pared by 10 bases and J by 0 bases, with 19 bases between. This CDR3 is 15 amino acids long. Here the CDR3 reads CATLGRGTASYEQYF. CDR3 DNA: TGTGCCACCTTAGGACGGGGGACTGCCTCCTACGAGCAGTACTTC.

The chain recombines TRBV12-5 with TRBJ1-5; 7 positions match TRBD1. The CDR3 is made up of 14 amino acids. Germline V gene sequence: CDR1 LGHNT, CDR2 FRNRAP. V was clipped by 6 bases and J by 6 bases; unmatched bases: 8. CDR3 protein: CASGKTGVSQPQHF. CDR3 sequence (DNA): TGTGCTAGTGGCAAAACAGGGGTTAGTCAGCCCCAGCATTTT.

The chain carries TRBV6-5 and TRBJ1-1; no clear D. CDR3 length: 13 amino acids. Trimming pared 8 bases from V and 5 bases from J, leaving 15 bases between. From germline, CDR1 is MNHEY and CDR2 SVGAGI. The CDR3 bases are TGTGCCAGCGGGGTAACTAGTCTTACTGAAGCTTTCTTT. This sequence encodes CASGVTSLTEAFF.

V and J are TRBV12-2 and TRBJ1-2; the D call in the table, TRBD1, was not verified against the DNA. TRBV12-2 is an annotated pseudogene. The CDR3 is 13 amino acids. This chain's CDR3 is CASRLTGLYGYTF. The CDR3 DNA is TGTGCAAGTCGCTTAACAGGGCTCTATGGCTACACCTTC.

This chain connects TRBV2 to TRBJ1-5; possible D gene TRBD1, 5 bases. CDR3 length: 14 amino acids. The germline V gene has CDR1 SNHLY and CDR2 FYNNEI. V shed 3 bases and J shed 6 bases, with 12 bases lying between them. This CDR3 reads CASSEGVQRQPQHF. The DNA of the CDR3 is TGTGCCAGCAGTGAGGGGGTTCAGCGTCAGCCCCAGCATTTT.

The rearrangement uses TRBV5-6 and TRBJ1-4; perhaps TRBD1 as D (5 bases). Trimming pared 1 base from V and 3 bases from J, leaving 10 bases between. The CDR3 length is 15 residues. The germline V gene has CDR1 SGHDT and CDR2 YYEEEE. The CDR3: CASSLSGLSNEKLFF. CDR3 in DNA: TGTGCCAGCAGCTTGTCGGGACTTTCTAATGAAAAACTGTTTTTT.

The rearrangement joins TRBV7-8 to TRBJ2-7; tentatively, D is TRBD1 (5 bases). The germline V gene has CDR1 SGHVS and CDR2 FQNEAQ. The CDR3 contains 14 residues. Trimming removed 4 bases from V and 0 bases from J, with 10 bases in between. The DNA for the CDR3 is TGTGCCAGCAGCTCGGACACGAACTCCTACGAGCAGTACTTC. This sequence encodes CASSSDTNSYEQYF.

The gene calls are TRBV7-2 and TRBJ2-7, with 10 bases aligning to TRBD2. The length of the CDR3 is 14 residues. CDR1 and CDR2 from the germline V gene are SGHTA and FQGNSA. Trimming at V came to 2 bases and at J to 6 bases, leaving 4 bases not matched to a gene. The CDR3 DNA reads as TGTGCCAGCAGCTTACTAGCGGGGGAGTTCGAGCAGTACTTC. Amino acids: CASSLLAGEFEQYF. Using reference TRBV7-2 and TRBJ2-7 for the parts outside the CDR3, the full variable domain is GAGVSQSPSNKVTEKGKDVELRCDPISGHTALYWYRQSLGQGLEFLIYFQGNSAPDKSGLPSDRFSAERTGGSVSTLTIQRTQQEDSAVYLCASSLLAGEFEQYFGPGTRLTVT.

The genes are TRBV18 and TRBJ2-7; D may be TRBD2 (6 bases). In germline, CDR1 is KGHSH, CDR2 LQKENI. The V end was cut by 2 bases, the J end by 1 base, with 6 bases between. The CDR3 covers 13 residues. The CDR3 spells CASSPGGSYEQYF. In DNA, the CDR3 is TGTGCCAGCTCACCAGGGGGGTCCTACGAGCAGTACTTC.

The chain combines TRBV4-3 with TRBJ2-7; TRBD1 aligns across 8 bases. Germline CDR1 is LGHNA and CDR2 is YSLEER. This CDR3 spans 15 amino acids. Trimming took 0 bases from V and 4 from J; bases not matched to a gene: 5. The CDR3 reads CASSQDLTGEYEQYF. The CDR3, as DNA: TGCGCCAGCAGCCAAGATTTGACAGGGGAGTACGAGCAGTACTTC.

The chain joins TRBV6-6 to TRBJ1-1; D call uncertain. The CDR3 is 13 amino acids. V was pared by 2 bases and J by 5 bases, with 9 bases between. Germline CDR1 is MNHNY and CDR2 is SVGAGI (reference sequence). For the CDR3, the DNA is TGTGCCAGCAGTTACCCCAGGAGGACTGAAGCTTTCTTT. Protein: CASSYPRRTEAFF.

This sequence joins TRBV5-8 and TRBJ2-3; TRBD2 aligns across 8 bases. With V trimmed by 5 bases and J by 2 bases, 16 bases remained unmatched. This CDR3 region has 18 residues. Germline CDR1 reads SGHTS; CDR2 reads YDEGEE. Written as DNA, the CDR3 is TGTGCCAGCAGTCATCTCTTTTCGGCGGGGGGTAACACAGATACGCAGTATTTT. Protein sequence: CASSHLFSAGGNTDTQYF.

The rearrangement links TRBV5-1 to TRBJ2-3; D is perhaps TRBD2 (6 bases). This CDR3 is built from 16 residues. The germline CDR1 and CDR2 sequences are SGHRS and YFSETQ. V was pared by 0 bases and J by 2 bases, with 13 bases between. Here the CDR3 reads CASSLGTGSTTDTQYF. Written as DNA, the CDR3 is TGCGCCAGCAGCTTGGGAACCGGGAGCACCACAGATACGCAGTATTTT.

J is TRBJ1-4 and V is TRBV7-2; D is unresolved. Germline V gene data show CDR1 as SGHTA and CDR2 as FQGNSA. With 2 bases removed from V and 8 bases from J, the gap between germline ends came to 9 bases. This CDR3 region has 13 residues. CDR3 coding DNA: TGTGCCAGCAGCTTAAGCGTAGAAGAAAAACTGTTTTTT. The encoded protein is CASSLSVEEKLFF.

In DNA, the CDR3 is TGTGCCACCAGTGACGGCCGCCCGGAGCTGTTTTTT. It codes for CATSDGRPELFF. The chain has TRBV24-1 and TRBJ2-2; D is unresolved. CDR3 length: 12 residues. V was trimmed by 4 bases and J by 10 bases, leaving 9 bases between them. Germline V gene sequence: CDR1 KGHDR, CDR2 SFDVKD.

J is TRBJ1-1 and V is TRBV5-1, with D possibly being TRBD1 (5 bases). There are 17 residues in the CDR3. Trimming took off 0 bases at V and 5 bases at J, with 20 bases between the two ends. CDR1 SGHRS and CDR2 YFSETQ come from the germline V gene. The CDR3 protein is CASSLDGGALGRTEAFF. The CDR3 nucleotides read TGCGCCAGCAGCTTGGACGGAGGGGCGCTGGGACGAACTGAAGCTTTCTTT.

V usage is TRBV7-9 and J usage is TRBJ1-2; a weak D match, TRBD1 (6 bases). This CDR3 has 17 amino acids. Germline V gene sequence: CDR1 SEHNR, CDR2 FQNEAQ (reference sequence). Trimming left V 1 base short and J 3 bases short, with 18 bases between. The CDR3 nucleotides are TGTGCCAGCAGCTTAGGGGAGAGGGTCCAGGGGCACTATGGCTACACCTTC. The encoded protein is CASSLGERVQGHYGYTF.

The J gene is TRBJ1-2, the V gene TRBV7-2; D possibly corresponds to TRBD1 (6 bases). The V end lost 2 bases, the J end lost 6 bases, and 16 bases lay between the germline ends. The CDR3 is 15 amino acids. From germline, CDR1 is SGHTA and CDR2 FQGNSA. CDR3 DNA sequence: TGTGCCAGCAGCTTAACAGGGAGGGTGTTTAATGGCTACACCTTC. Translated: CASSLTGRVFNGYTF.

The gene calls are TRBV7-2 and TRBJ2-7; D unresolved. This CDR3 contains 12 residues. V was clipped by 5 bases and J by 2 bases, with 7 bases between them. From germline, CDR1 is SGHTA and CDR2 FQGNSA. The DNA of the CDR3 is TGTGCCAGCAGCAAACCCCCCTACGAGCAGTACTTC. Its translation is CASSKPPYEQYF.

This chain's CDR3 is CASSQGEGTDYGYTF. The CDR3 nucleotides read TGTGCCAGCAGCCAAGGGGAAGGGACCGACTATGGCTACACCTTC. The rearrangement joins TRBV4-2 to TRBJ1-2, with D perhaps matching TRBD1 (5 bases). This CDR3 has 15 residues. Trimming shortened V by 1 base and J by 3 bases, and 12 bases separated the two germline ends. The germline CDR1 and CDR2 sequences are LGHNA and YNFKEQ.

The chain employs TRBV9 and TRBJ1-4; 7 positions agree with TRBD1. J gave up 2 bases and V 4 bases, and 5 bases lay outside the gene matches. CDR3 length: 15 residues. Per germline, CDR1 SGDLS and CDR2 YYNGEE. Here the CDR3 reads CASSLTGATNEKLFF. Here the CDR3 DNA reads TGTGCCAGCAGCTTAACAGGGGCTACTAATGAAAAACTGTTTTTT.

This chain connects TRBV5-6 to TRBJ2-7, with no clear D. The CDR3 contains 13 residues. The germline V gene has CDR1 SGHDT and CDR2 YYEEEE. Trimming left V 0 bases short and J 4 bases short, with 8 bases between. This CDR3 reads CASSLDYAYEQYF. DNA of the CDR3: TGTGCCAGCAGCTTGGATTACGCGTACGAGCAGTACTTC. The full variable domain, with the rest looked up from reference TRBV5-6 and TRBJ2-7, is DAGVTQSPTHLIKTRGQQVTLRCSPKSGHDTVSWYQQALGQGPQFIFQYYEEEERQRGNFPDRFSGHQFPNYSSELNVNALLLGDSALYLCASSLDYAYEQYFGPGTRLTVT.

The rearrangement joins TRBV6-2 or TRBV6-3 to TRBJ1-1; 7 bases align to TRBD1. Germline V lookup: CDR1 MNHEY, CDR2 SVGEGT. Trimming cost V 5 bases and J 1 base; bases outside gene matches: 7. The CDR3 contains 15 residues. In nucleotides, the CDR3 is TGTGCCAGCAGTCTGAACACAGGGGCGAACACTGAAGCTTTCTTT. As protein: CASSLNTGANTEAFF.